Described below is a single T cell receptor beta chain sequence and its context. The repertoire was sequenced with immunoSEQ multiplex PCR; TCRdb's copy has only in-frame clones and lacks some. The table lists 350,000 to 450,000 clones, about 89% of them singletons, with about 0.78% in the top ten. The sample originates from a study of blood T cell repertoires in COVID-19. Study summary: Spain, Italy and the United States supplied samples that represented acute and convalescent COVID-19. Sources were T cells, B-cell-depleted T cells, or PBMCs; the material itself was cDNA or gDNA.

V lost 3 bases, J lost 2 bases, and 7 bases stayed unmatched. The CDR3 totals 17 residues. From germline, CDR1 is LNHDA and CDR2 SQIVND (reference sequence). Sequencing was done on a sample of PBMCs or T cells enriched from blood (not recorded which). The gene calls are TRBV19 and TRBJ2-7; 13 nucleotides agree with TRBD2. The sequence derives from a woman between 35 and 50 years old who had been exposed to COVID-19. DNA of the CDR3: TGTGCCAGTAGTATTAGGACTAGCGGGAGTATCCCCTACGAGCAGTACTTC. It specifies CASSIRTSGSIPYEQYF. The full variable domain, its missing parts supplied by reference TRBV19 and TRBJ2-7, is DGGITQSPKYLFRKEGQNVTLSCEQNLNHDAMYWYRQDPGQGLRLIYYSQIVNDFQKGDIAEGYSVSREKKESFPLTVTSAQKNPTAFYLCASSIRTSGSIPYEQYFGPGTRLTVT.